This TCR beta chain appears in the sequencing data of a study of blood T cell repertoires in COVID-19. TCRdb keeps only in-frame clones here, not all; method: immunoSEQ multiplex PCR. This sample carries approximately 200,000 clones, around 79% of them seen once, and the ten largest clones take 15% to 20%. Deletions cut 3 bases from V and 0 bases from J, with 8 bases between. The V gene's germline CDR1 is SGDLS and CDR2 YYNGEE. The CDR3 has 14 amino acids. The chain couples TRBV9 to TRBJ2-3; D gene uncertain. The receptor was derived from a man aged 60 to 69 with active or convalescent COVID-19. Material for sequencing was peripheral blood. The CDR3 DNA reads TGTGCCAGCAGCGATCCCGGTAGCACAGATACGCAGTATTTT. This gives the protein CASSDPGSTDTQYF.